A selection of T cell receptor beta chains follows, all from one sample in a study of shared clonotypes between healthy human individuals. Assay: immunoSEQ multiplex PCR; the TCRdb copy retains only in-frame clones and omits some. The profile shows about 1.1 million clones, about 72% of them singletons. The material sequenced was memory CD4+ T cells from PBMCs. The source is a man in his late teens or twenties in good health. Some clones in this sample may be carry-over from other donors' samples. The conserved cysteine and the conserved F or W are not part of the CDR3 here.

len | v_gene | CDR3aa
13 | TRBV2 | ASSANPGQGTEAF
12 | TRBV19 | ASSNPGLQYEQY
15 | TRBV5-6 | ASSRTGLSSSGNTIY
14 | TRBV5-1 | ASSWQGGQFYTEAF
14 | TRBV2 | ASSEGPRVGEAEAF
13 | TRBV6-5 | ASSYGQGGTDTQY
14 | TRBV9 | ASSPGFGATNEKLF
16 | TRBV14 | ASRKSSGRGNSYNEQF
12 | TRBV7-9 | ASSLTGRNQPQH
14 | TRBV5-1 | ASSARTGANTGELF
10 | TRBV2 | ASSGQGHGYT
12 | TRBV28 | ASIRGGGSYEQY